Below are 18 T cell receptor beta chains sequenced from a single sample in a study of T cell repertoires in ileal Crohn's disease. Clones were read by immunoSEQ multiplex PCR, and TCRdb kept only the in-frame ones, dropping some. This table holds 2,000 or so clones, 70% to 90% found once. The sequenced sample consisted of ileal tissue. These receptors all stem from an adult with Crohn's disease.

There are a few counts of this clone. The chain recombines TRBV4-2 with TRBJ2-7; TRBD1 is a possible D gene (6 bases). Trimming took off 6 bases at V and 3 bases at J, with 24 bases between the two ends. This CDR3 has 17 residues. From germline, CDR1 is LGHNA and CDR2 YNFKEQ. In nucleotides, the CDR3 is TGTGCCAGCAGGCCTAACCCTACCCAGGGGACCCGCTACGAGCAGTACTTC. This gives the protein CASRPNPTQGTRYEQYF.

For the CDR3, the DNA is TGTGCCAGCAGTTTAATTGCTCCGGGACAGGGGAACAAAGAGACCCAGTACTTC. Its protein is CASSLIAPGQGNKETQYF. The chain is built from TRBV28 and TRBJ2-5, with TRBD1 identical over 10 bases. J lost 3 bases, V lost 2 bases, and 12 bases had no gene match. Germline V CDR1 and CDR2: MDHEN, SYDVKM. The CDR3 covers 18 residues.

By share of the sample, this clone is large. V gene TRBV4-2 combines with J gene TRBJ2-7; 11 bases line up with TRBD2. V was clipped by 3 bases and J by 2 bases; unmatched bases: 3. Germline loops: CDR1 LGHNA, CDR2 YNFKEQ. The CDR3 is made up of 15 amino acids. CDR3 sequence (DNA): TGTGCCAGCAGCCACTTTAGCGGGGGGGCCTACGAGCAGTACTTC. This sequence encodes CASSHFSGGAYEQYF.

The chain recombines TRBV6-5 with TRBJ1-5; TRBD1 might be the D (5 bases). CDR3 length equals 14 residues. Trimming removed 6 bases at V and 3 bases at J, with 12 bases between. Germline V CDR1 and CDR2: MNHEY, SVGAGI. DNA for the CDR3: TGTGCCAGCAGACCGACAGTGTCCAATCAGCCCCAGCATTTT. It encodes CASRPTVSNQPQHF.

As regards this clone: One junction end disagrees with the germline gene, perhaps due to a read error. The chain carries TRBV11-1 and TRBJ1-6; D is unclear. The length of the CDR3 is 15 residues. Per germline, CDR1 SGHAT and CDR2 FQDESV (reference sequence). In DNA form, the CDR3 reads TGTGCCAGCACCTTATCACCGATGAGAAATTCACCCCTCCACTTT. Amino acids: CASTLSPMRNSPLHF.

V is TRBV5-4 and J is TRBJ2-5; 7 bases line up with TRBD1. J was trimmed by 11 bases and V by 4 bases; bases with no gene match: 11. The CDR3 extends over 13 amino acids. Germline CDR1 and CDR2: SGHNT and YYREEE (reference sequence). CDR3 in amino acids: CASSGYDRVEQYF. DNA for the CDR3: TGTGCCAGCAGCGGATATGACAGGGTTGAGCAGTACTTC.

V is TRBV9 and J is TRBJ1-2, with 9 bases fitting TRBD1. The V gene end was trimmed by 4 bases and the J gene end by 8 bases; junction bases not matched to a gene: 12. The length of the CDR3 is 15 residues. Looked up from germline, CDR1 is SGDLS and CDR2 is YYNGEE. The CDR3 loop is CASSLPGTGQSGYTF. DNA of the CDR3: TGTGCCAGCAGCTTACCCGGGACAGGGCAGAGCGGCTACACCTTC.

This chain joins TRBV2 and TRBJ1-2; TRBD1 aligns across 8 bases. CDR1 is SNHLY, CDR2 FYNNEI, per germline. The CDR3 spans 13 residues. The V segment lost 5 bases and the J segment 7 bases; nucleotides outside the gene matches: 6. CDR3 protein: CASSQQGGAGYTF. The CDR3 region has the DNA TGTGCCAGCAGTCAACAGGGGGGGGCTGGCTACACCTTC.

The chain has TRBV6-5 and TRBJ1-6, with 7 bases identical to TRBD1. The V segment lost 0 bases and the J segment 10 bases; nucleotides outside the gene matches: 6. Germline CDR1 and CDR2: MNHEY and SVGAGI. CDR3 length equals 15 residues. CDR3 region: CASSYSEGASSPLHF. CDR3 sequence (DNA): TGTGCCAGCAGTTACTCTGAGGGGGCTAGCTCACCCCTCCACTTT.

This chain connects TRBV6-1 to TRBJ2-1; TRBD1 aligns across 8 bases. Trimming at V came to 4 bases and at J to 5 bases, leaving 7 bases not matched to a gene. The CDR3 length is 15 residues. The germline gives CDR1 MNHNS, CDR2 SASEGT. As DNA, the CDR3 is TGTGCCAGCAGTGTAGGGACAGGTCCCCACAATGAGCAGTTCTTC. This translates into CASSVGTGPHNEQFF.

The chain's CDR3 is CASSYGTGGGNEKLFF. CDR3 sequence (DNA): TGCGCCAGCAGCTATGGGACAGGGGGCGGGAATGAAAAACTGTTTTTT. J is TRBJ1-4 and V is TRBV5-1; 12 positions agree with TRBD1. With V trimmed by 3 bases and J by 5 bases, 5 bases remained unmatched. The CDR3 is 16 residues long. CDR1 is SGHRS, CDR2 YFSETQ, per germline.

This clone has only a few counts. The chain joins TRBV28 to TRBJ1-5; D unclear. This CDR3 comprises 14 residues. Trimming left V 9 bases short and J 4 bases short, with 16 bases between. Germline CDR1 MDHEN, CDR2 SYDVKM. The chain's CDR3 is CASTRVAANQPQHF. DNA for the CDR3: TGTGCCAGTACCCGAGTGGCGGCAAATCAGCCCCAGCATTTT.

The gene calls are TRBV18 and TRBJ1-6, with 8 positions matching TRBD1. Germline lookup yields CDR1 KGHSH and CDR2 LQKENI. The CDR3 runs to 16 residues. The V segment lost 0 bases and the J segment 12 bases; nucleotides outside the gene matches: 10. The CDR3 DNA sequence: TGTGCCAGCTCACCACCGGGCGGGACAGGTGGGCTACCCCTCCACTTT. It codes for CASSPPGGTGGLPLHF.

CDR3: CAGKKAGGALEQYF. The CDR3 DNA reads as TGCGCTGGAAAAAAGGCGGGGGGGGCCCTCGAGCAGTACTTC. V gene TRBV10-2 combines with J gene TRBJ2-7; 9 bases line up with TRBD2. CDR3 length: 14 amino acids. CDR1 is WSHSY and CDR2 is SAAADI in the germline V gene.

The J gene is TRBJ2-1, the V gene TRBV5-4; 7 bases match TRBD2. The CDR3 spans 17 residues. From germline, CDR1 is SGHNT and CDR2 YYREEE (reference sequence). Trimming at V came to 0 bases and at J to 0 bases, leaving 6 bases not matched to a gene. The CDR3 DNA reads as TGTGCCAGCAGCTTGGGAGCGGGGACCCTCTCCTACAATGAGCAGTTCTTC. Translating gives CASSLGAGTLSYNEQFF.

J is TRBJ2-3 and V is TRBV30, with D possibly being TRBD2 (7 bases). Trimming took off 0 bases at V and 3 bases at J, with 16 bases between the two ends. Germline assignment: CDR1 GTSNPN and CDR2 SVGIG (reference sequence). This CDR3 comprises 16 residues. Here the CDR3 reads CAWSVGGGAGTDTQYF. The CDR3 bases are TGTGCCTGGAGTGTTGGTGGGGGGGCCGGGACAGATACGCAGTATTTT.

The chain joins TRBV30 to TRBJ1-1, with D unclear. CDR3 length equals 17 residues. V lost 0 bases and J lost 0, with 17 bases in between. The germline V gene has CDR1 GTSNPN and CDR2 SVGIG (reference sequence). The CDR3 nucleotides are TGTGCCTGGAGTGTCTCCAGGCTCCACGGGGTGAACACTGAAGCTTTCTTT. It translates to CAWSVSRLHGVNTEAFF.

This sequence joins TRBV5-1 and TRBJ2-2; the D gene is possibly TRBD1 (5 bases). Trimming stripped 4 bases from V and 4 bases from J, with 14 bases between. This CDR3 is 15 amino acids long. The germline gives CDR1 SGHRS, CDR2 YFSETQ. As DNA, the CDR3 is TGCGCCAGCAGCGGATTCGGACAAATCACCGGGGAGCTGTTTTTT. Translated, it gives CASSGFGQITGELFF.